This T cell receptor beta chain originates from a study of CD8 T cells in Susac syndrome. CD8+ and CD4+ T cells were negatively isolated; TEMRA cells were FACS-enriched. Random-hexamer reverse transcription was applied to roughly 0.45 to 1 ug RNA. Across 54 Vbeta and 13 Jbeta, TCR beta CDR3 was amplified with immunoSEQ multiplex PCR. TCRdb processed the immunoSEQ multiplex PCR reads anew with MiXCR; each CDR3 protein has one entry. The repertoire holds about 200,000 distinct CDR3 sequences, about 95% seen once, with roughly 0.088% in the top ten. V was pared by 10 bases and J by 2 bases, with 12 bases between. Germline-derived CDR1 and CDR2 are SNHLY and FYNNEI. CDR3 length equals 12 residues. As for this clonotype: The target antigen is unknown.

Whole-study findings and limits: The study admitted that it had a relatively small number of individuals in its TCR sequencing and HLA analysis.

The TCR was taken from a human donor with multiple sclerosis. The sequencing input was CD4+ T cells from PBMCs. V usage is TRBV2 and J usage is TRBJ2-7; D is tentatively TRBD1 or TRBD2 (5 bases each). The CDR3, as DNA: TGTGCCATGGGACGAGAACCCTACGAGCAGTACTTC. It specifies CAMGREPYEQYF.